One and the same sample provided the 15 T cell receptor beta chains below, sequenced in a study of Ad26.COV2.S vaccination and SARS-CoV-2 variants. Only in-frame clones appear in the TCRdb table, and some are missing; sequencing was by immunoSEQ multiplex PCR. This table has some 640,000 clones, 70% to 90% appearing once. Treatment given: around 19 received Ad26.COV2.S at low or high dose, single or two shots; roughly five received placebo; per-sample allocation not given. Vaccine and placebo recipients were sampled on day 63 after the first injection. This specimen was peripheral blood, taken in a trial of Ad26.COV2.S vaccine versus placebo. These receptors all stem from a person aged 18-60 years who received the Ad26.COV2.S COVID-19 vaccine or a placebo.

This rearrangement joins TRBV4-3 to TRBJ2-5, with D tentatively TRBD2 (5 bases). This CDR3 has 15 residues. The germline gives CDR1 LGHNA, CDR2 YSLEER. Trimming shortened V by 4 bases and J by 4 bases, and 16 bases separated the two germline ends. The CDR3 sequence is CASSPQRISTETQYF. In DNA, the CDR3 is TGCGCCAGCAGCCCCCAGCGGATCAGTACAGAGACCCAGTACTTC.

V gene TRBV29-1 combines with J gene TRBJ1-1; 10 bases are shared with TRBD1. V trimming: 7 bases; J trimming: 4 bases; junction bases outside the gene matches: 9. The CDR3 contains 14 residues. Per the germline V gene, CDR1 is SQVTM and CDR2 is ANQGSEA. The CDR3 region is CSARQGAWSTEAFF. CDR3 coding DNA: TGCAGCGCCCGACAGGGGGCATGGTCCACTGAAGCTTTCTTT.

This sequence joins TRBV6-4 and TRBJ2-1; no firm D call. CDR1 is MRHNA and CDR2 is SNTAGT in the germline V gene. This CDR3 contains 15 residues. V was pared by 1 base and J by 6 bases, with 13 bases between. CDR3 in DNA: TGTGCCAGCAGTGACTTAGGCGCCGAAGGCAATGAGCAGTTCTTC. Amino acids: CASSDLGAEGNEQFF.

The J gene is TRBJ2-2, the V gene TRBV7-2; 10 bases fit TRBD1. The CDR3 has 15 residues. The V gene end was trimmed by 5 bases and the J gene end by 0 bases; junction bases not matched to a gene: 0. CDR1 and CDR2 (germline): SGHTA, FQGNSA. The chain's CDR3 is CASSDRGPNTGELFF. In DNA form, the CDR3 reads TGTGCCAGCAGCGACAGGGGGCCGAACACCGGGGAGCTGTTTTTT.

The rearrangement joins TRBV19 to TRBJ2-7; TRBD2 agrees at 14 bases. Germline V gene data show CDR1 as LNHDA and CDR2 as SQIVND (reference sequence). V trimming: 2 bases; J trimming: 0 bases; junction bases outside the gene matches: 9. The CDR3 contains 19 residues. The CDR3 here is CASSISGLAGGSNSYEQYF. In DNA form, the CDR3 reads TGTGCCAGTAGTATATCAGGACTAGCGGGAGGATCGAACTCCTACGAGCAGTACTTC.

As for this clone: Other DNA sequences in the sample encode the same CDR3. The rearrangement links TRBV24-1 to TRBJ2-2; 8 bases agree with TRBD2. The ends lost 5 bases at V and 6 bases at J; junction bases unmatched: 4. CDR1 and CDR2 (germline): KGHDR, SFDVKD. This CDR3 spans 14 amino acids. The CDR3, as DNA: TGTGCCACCAGTGCCAGCGGGGGTTCCGGGGAGCTGTTTTTT. The encoded protein is CATSASGGSGELFF.

This rearrangement joins TRBV14 to TRBJ1-4, with 7 bases aligning to TRBD1. Trimming removed 10 bases from V and 1 base from J; junction bases left unmatched: 6. There are 14 residues in the CDR3. Germline V gene sequence: CDR1 SGHDN, CDR2 FVKESK. CDR3: CANGQVETNEKLFF. The CDR3 DNA reads TGTGCCAACGGACAGGTAGAAACTAATGAAAAACTGTTTTTT. Full variable domain (remainder filled in from reference TRBV14 and TRBJ1-4): EAGVTQFPSHSVIEKGQTVTLRCDPISGHDNLYWYRRVMGKEIKFLLHFVKESKQDESGMPNNRFLAERTGGTYSTLKVQPAELEDSGVYFCANGQVETNEKLFFGSGTQLSVL.

V usage is TRBV18 and J usage is TRBJ1-1; 7 bases map to TRBD1. Unmatched junction bases numbered 8, after V lost 4 bases and J lost 3 bases. Germline V gene sequence: CDR1 KGHSH, CDR2 LQKENI. This CDR3 is built from 15 residues. CDR3 in amino acids: CASSRGEGAYTEAFF. The CDR3 nucleotides are TGTGCCAGCTCACGAGGGGAGGGGGCTTACACTGAAGCTTTCTTT.

In the case of this clone: One end of the junction does not line up with germline, which may come from a read error. The CDR3 sequence: CASSQDQAHF. The CDR3 region has the DNA TGTGCCAGCAGCCAAGATCAAGCGCACTTC. The chain links TRBV3-1 (or the pseudogene TRBV3-2) to TRBJ2-7; the D is unclear. The CDR3 has 10 amino acids. Germline V gene sequence: CDR1 LGHDT, CDR2 YNNKEL (reference sequence).

The chain joins TRBV2 to TRBJ2-7; 9 bases line up with TRBD1. J was trimmed by 5 bases and V by 4 bases; bases with no gene match: 12. CDR3 length: 16 residues. Germline CDR1 and CDR2: SNHLY and FYNNEI. As DNA, the CDR3 is TGTGCCAGCAGTGGGTACGACAGGGGGTTAATCAACGAGCAGTACTTC. It codes for CASSGYDRGLINEQYF.

The chain carries TRBV5-1 and TRBJ1-5; no clear D. CDR1 SGHRS and CDR2 YFSETQ come from the germline V gene. Trimming removed 0 bases from V and 7 bases from J, with 2 bases in between. CDR3 size: 11 residues. In DNA form, the CDR3 reads TGCGCCAGCAGCTTGGTCCAGCCCCAGCATTTT. Translating it yields CASSLVQPQHF. Full variable domain (missing parts from reference TRBV5-1 and TRBJ1-5): KAGVTQTPRYLIKTRGQQVTLSCSPISGHRSVSWYQQTPGQGLQFLFEYFSETQRNKGNFPGRFSGRQFSNSRSEMNVSTLELGDSALYLCASSLVQPQHFGDGTRLSIL.

The V and J genes are TRBV27 and TRBJ2-7; 11 positions agree with TRBD2. CDR3 length: 19 residues. The V and J ends lost 5 bases and 0 bases, in that order; junction bases with no gene match: 15. CDR1 is MNHEY and CDR2 is SMNVEV in the germline V gene (reference sequence). CDR3 loop: CASSAAGRLAGPSSYEQYF. In DNA form, the CDR3 reads TGTGCCAGCAGTGCCGCTGGGAGACTAGCGGGGCCGAGCTCCTACGAGCAGTACTTC.

V gene TRBV9 combines with J gene TRBJ2-3; 7 bases match TRBD2. Germline V gene data show CDR1 as SGDLS and CDR2 as YYNGEE. With 0 bases clipped from V and 6 bases from J, the junction kept 13 bases outside the gene matches. The CDR3 contains 17 residues. CDR3 coding DNA: TGTGCCAGCAGCGTAGGTTCGTCCCTCGCGGGAGTCGATACGCAGTATTTT. It specifies CASSVGSSLAGVDTQYF.

The V and J genes are TRBV24-1 and TRBJ2-7; 8 bases are a match to TRBD1. Germline CDR1 is KGHDR and CDR2 is SFDVKD. V trimming: 2 bases; J trimming: 1 base; junction bases outside the gene matches: 9. The CDR3 is 17 amino acids. In DNA, the CDR3 is TGTGCCACCAGTGATTCATACCGGACAGGGCTTTCCTACGAGCAGTACTTC. Translated, it gives CATSDSYRTGLSYEQYF.

The CDR3: CASSLMASGRPTYEQYF. For the CDR3, the DNA is TGTGCCAGCAGCTTAATGGCTAGCGGGAGGCCAACCTACGAGCAGTACTTC. V and J are TRBV7-9 and TRBJ2-7, with TRBD2 matching over 11 bases. Germline V gene lookup returns CDR1 SEHNR and CDR2 FQNEAQ (reference sequence). The CDR3 has 17 amino acids. V gave up 2 bases and J gave up 2 bases; unmatched junction bases: 8.